A selection of T cell receptor beta chains follows, all from one sample in a study of identical twins. TCRdb re-derived calls from the 5' RACE reads in MiXCR, one entry per CDR3 protein. The table has about 690,000 distinct CDR3 sequences, approximately 6.1% seen once. The sequenced sample consisted of naive T cells sorted from blood. These TCRs come from a man aged 18 to 30 in good health. Each CDR3 is given with its conserved first and last residue. A D gene is named only where the DNA matches it firmly. Expanded clones are given a class, and other clones once, few, many or no size at all.

D,size,V,J,CDR3,DNA
.,few,TRBV7-9,TRBJ1-1,CASSLERSTEAFF,TGTGCCAGCAGCTTGGAGAGATCCACTGAAGCTTTCTTT
.,few,TRBV4-1,TRBJ1-2,CASSPSGRGYTF,TGCGCCAGCAGCCCCTCCGGTCGGGGCTACACCTTC
.,few,TRBV18,TRBJ1-4,CASSENRASNEKLFF,TGTGCCAGCTCAGAGAACCGGGCCTCTAATGAAAAACTGTTTTTT
.,few,TRBV19,TRBJ2-1,CASSSGTVGNEQFF,TGTGCCAGTAGTAGCGGAACCGTCGGAAATGAGCAGTTCTTC
.,.,TRBV4-1,TRBJ1-1,CASSKSRWTEAFF,TGCGCCAGCAGCAAGTCTCGTTGGACTGAAGCTTTCTTT
.,few,TRBV21-1,TRBJ2-3,CASSKDFGGDRGSTDTQYF,TGTGCCAGCAGCAAAGACTTTGGCGGGGACAGGGGTAGCACAGATACGCAGTATTTT
.,.,TRBV4-3,TRBJ2-4,CASSQDTRLAKNIQYF,TGCGCCAGCAGCCAAGACACCAGGCTAGCCAAAAACATTCAGTACTTC
.,few,TRBV12-3/TRBV12-4,TRBJ1-1,CASSLLGGATEAFF,TGTGCCAGCAGTTTGTTAGGGGGAGCCACTGAAGCTTTCTTT
.,.,TRBV10-1,TRBJ2-2,CASSAGSGTGELFF,TGCGCCAGCAGTGCAGGATCTGGCACCGGGGAGCTGTTTTTT
.,few,TRBV14,TRBJ2-7,CASSRKDRTSYEQYF,TGTGCCAGCAGCCGCAAGGACAGAACTTCCTACGAGCAGTACTTC
TRBD2,few,TRBV7-9,TRBJ2-7,CASSLGLAGVFEQYF,TGTGCCAGCAGCTTAGGTCTAGCGGGAGTTTTTGAGCAGTACTTC
.,.,TRBV12-3/TRBV12-4,TRBJ2-1,CASSLFGLKEQFF,TGTGCCAGCAGTTTGTTCGGTTTAAAGGAGCAGTTCTTC
.,many,TRBV12-3/TRBV12-4,TRBJ1-1,CASSFRTEAFF,TGTGCCAGCAGTTTTCGAACTGAAGCTTTCTTT
TRBD1,many,TRBV5-1,TRBJ1-4,CASSPKGAVSTEKLFF,TGCGCCAGCAGCCCGAAGGGGGCAGTCTCGACAGAAAAACTGTTTTTT
.,.,TRBV11-1,TRBJ2-1,CASSPLEEASMEGSYNEQFF,TGTGCCAGCAGCCCCCTTGAAGAGGCCTCAATGGAGGGCTCCTACAATGAGCAGTTCTTC
.,many,TRBV5-5,TRBJ2-3,CASSLDRFLTDTQYF,TGTGCCAGCAGCTTGGACAGATTTCTGACAGATACGCAGTATTTT
TRBD2,many,TRBV6-2/TRBV6-3,TRBJ2-1,CASSYWLAGRNEQFF,TGTGCCAGCAGTTACTGGCTAGCGGGAAGGAATGAGCAGTTCTTC
.,.,TRBV20-1,TRBJ2-1,CSARDSPSSYNEQFF,TGCAGTGCTAGAGACAGCCCTAGCTCCTACAATGAGCAGTTCTTC
TRBD1,.,TRBV18,TRBJ2-7,CASSPEVTGVEQYF,TGTGCCAGCTCACCGGAGGTCACAGGGGTAGAGCAGTACTTC
.,many,TRBV6-2/TRBV6-3,TRBJ1-2,CASSSGRVYGYTF,TGTGCCAGCAGTTCCGGCAGAGTCTATGGCTACACCTTC
.,many,TRBV12-3/TRBV12-4,TRBJ1-1,CASTSRKSNTEAFF,TGTGCCAGCACCTCCCGAAAAAGCAACACTGAAGCTTTCTTT
.,many,TRBV7-9,TRBJ1-1,CATCGEGTMNTEAFF,TGTGCCACTTGCGGGGAAGGCACTATGAACACTGAAGCTTTCTTT
.,.,TRBV5-1,TRBJ2-2,CASSLQPQGRNTGELFF,TGCGCCAGCAGCTTGCAACCGCAGGGACGAAACACCGGGGAGCTGTTTTTT
TRBD2,many,TRBV14,TRBJ2-1,CASSLRTSDRNEQFF,TGTGCCAGCAGCCTACGGACTAGCGACCGAAATGAGCAGTTCTTC
TRBD1,few,TRBV5-1,TRBJ1-1,CASSLPVTGDYSTEAFF,TGCGCCAGCAGCCTCCCTGTGACAGGGGATTATTCCACTGAAGCTTTCTTT
.,few,TRBV14,TRBJ2-3,CASSPQGRSTDTQYF,TGTGCCAGCAGCCCACAGGGAAGAAGCACAGATACGCAGTATTTT
.,many,TRBV11-1,TRBJ2-1,CASSWTVSVSGTYNEQFF,TGTGCCAGCAGCTGGACCGTCTCCGTGAGCGGAACCTACAATGAGCAGTTCTTC
.,many,TRBV5-1,TRBJ2-1,CASSLYQSDEQFF,TGCGCCAGCAGCTTGTATCAGTCCGATGAGCAGTTCTTC
.,many,TRBV10-3,TRBJ2-3,CAISGGEVHTDTQYF,TGTGCCATCAGTGGGGGGGAAGTCCACACAGATACGCAGTATTTT
.,few,TRBV18,TRBJ1-1,CASSPTGGLVGEAEAFF,TGTGCCAGCTCACCAACTGGCGGTCTGGTAGGAGAGGCTGAAGCTTTCTTT
.,many,TRBV5-5,TRBJ2-5,CASNPTAGTQYF,TGTGCCAGCAACCCCACGGCCGGGACCCAGTACTTC
TRBD2,few,TRBV5-1,TRBJ2-1,CASSLGLAGLRGDEQFF,TGCGCCAGCAGCTTGGGACTAGCGGGACTTAGGGGGGATGAGCAGTTCTTC
.,many,TRBV7-9,TRBJ2-1,CASSLDPEHEQFF,TGTGCCAGCAGCTTAGATCCGGAGCATGAGCAGTTCTTC
.,few,TRBV2,TRBJ2-5,CASSEAGVTQYF,TGTGCCAGCAGTGAAGCTGGAGTGACCCAGTACTTC
.,.,TRBV10-2,TRBJ1-4,CASGDVATNEKLFF,TGCGCCAGCGGGGACGTTGCAACTAATGAAAAACTGTTTTTT
.,few,TRBV12-3/TRBV12-4,TRBJ2-2,CASSTGPGELFF,TGTGCCAGCAGTACAGGGCCCGGGGAGCTGTTTTTT
.,.,TRBV29-1,TRBJ2-1,CSVERTINEQFF,TGCAGCGTTGAAAGGACTATCAATGAGCAGTTCTTC